These 28 T cell receptor beta chains came from one sample sequenced in a study of blood T cell repertoires in COVID-19 (TCRdb year 2020). The protocol used for the library was the immunoSEQ multiplex PCR assay. This is the immuneACCESS table as TCRdb keeps it, with only in-frame sequences that have V and J called. A part of the clones is gone; compared with another copy, unresolved V genes explain less than half, and the rest is unexplained. Across this sample there are over 120,000 clones, with about 90% seen only once. The ten largest clones represent roughly 1.5% of the sample. The source material was peripheral blood. The receptor set was obtained from a woman aged 50 to 60 with acute or convalescent COVID-19.

Only a few counts were recorded for this clone. The CDR3 spells CSVEGASSGAFF. The CDR3 DNA is TGCAGCGTTGAGGGGGCCTCGTCAGGCGCTTTCTTT. The rearrangement links TRBV29-1 to TRBJ1-1, with D maybe TRBD1 (6 bases). The CDR3 sequence is 12 residues long. V was trimmed by 3 bases and J by 11 bases, leaving 16 bases between them. Germline CDR1 and CDR2: SQVTM and ANQGSEA.

J is TRBJ1-6 and V is TRBV5-1, with D unclear. This CDR3 contains 16 residues. Germline lookup yields CDR1 SGHRS and CDR2 YFSETQ. Trimming left V 0 bases short and J 5 bases short, with 12 bases between. In nucleotides, the CDR3 is TGCGCCAGCAGCTTGGACCACAGTAAACATAATTCACCCCTCCACTTT. Protein product: CASSLDHSKHNSPLHF.

V gene TRBV28 combines with J gene TRBJ1-5; tentatively, D is TRBD1 (5 bases). This CDR3 has 16 amino acids. Germline-derived CDR1 and CDR2 are MDHEN and SYDVKM. The V end lost 4 bases, the J end lost 5 bases, and 18 bases lay between the germline ends. CDR3: CASSSRHMGHYQPQHF. CDR3 coding DNA: TGTGCCAGCAGTTCACGACATATGGGGCACTATCAGCCCCAGCATTTT.

The chain combines TRBV2 with TRBJ1-1; 10 bases are a match to TRBD1. The CDR3 is made up of 17 amino acids. Germline V gene sequence: CDR1 SNHLY, CDR2 FYNNEI. V trimming: 1 base; J trimming: 1 base; junction bases outside the gene matches: 6. The CDR3 bases are TGTGCCAGCAGTGAAGGGAGACAGGGGGCGCGGAACACTGAAGCTTTCTTT. Its translation: CASSEGRQGARNTEAFF.

The chain combines TRBV6-1 with TRBJ2-1, with TRBD2 as a possible D gene (5 bases). Trimming pared 1 base from V and 6 bases from J, leaving 10 bases between. The CDR3 is 14 amino acids. Germline assignment: CDR1 MNHNS and CDR2 SASEGT. The CDR3 bases are TGTGCCAGCAGTGAAGGACCAAGCGGCAATGAGCAGTTCTTC. Translating gives CASSEGPSGNEQFF.

The gene calls are TRBV18 and TRBJ1-5, with D perhaps TRBD1 (5 bases). This CDR3 comprises 15 residues. CDR1 and CDR2 (germline): KGHSH, LQKENI. V gave up 0 bases and J gave up 3 bases, with 9 bases separating them. CDR3: CASSPPEGNNQPQHF. CDR3 nucleotides: TGTGCCAGCTCACCACCGGAGGGGAACAATCAGCCCCAGCATTTT.

The chain carries TRBV7-9 and TRBJ1-2, with D uncertain. V lost 8 bases and J 6 bases, leaving 19 bases between the germline ends. Germline V gene lookup returns CDR1 SEHNR and CDR2 FQNEAQ (reference sequence). The CDR3 covers 14 residues. CDR3 sequence (DNA): TGTGCCAGCTTGATCGCAGGCCTGCCGGATGGCTACACCTTC. Its protein is CASLIAGLPDGYTF.

The CDR3 sequence is CASSSTSLGEQYF. The CDR3 region has the DNA TGTGCCAGCAGTTCGACTAGCTTGGGCGAGCAGTACTTC. The chain combines TRBV6-4 with TRBJ2-7, with 7 bases that match TRBD2. V was pared by 5 bases and J by 6 bases, with 7 bases of the junction left unmatched. CDR3 size: 13 residues. Looked up from germline, CDR1 is MRHNA and CDR2 is SNTAGT.

The rearrangement joins TRBV4-2 to TRBJ1-6; TRBD1 might be the D (6 bases). There are 14 residues in the CDR3. Germline V gives CDR1 LGHNA, CDR2 YNFKEQ. V lost 1 base and J 10 bases, leaving 11 bases between the germline ends. CDR3 residues: CASSQADQGSPLHF. DNA of the CDR3: TGTGCCAGCAGCCAAGCCGACCAGGGGTCACCCCTCCACTTT.

The rearrangement joins TRBV7-8 to TRBJ1-1; TRBD1 might be the D (6 bases). CDR3 length equals 12 residues. Between the trimmed V and J ends, which lost 4 bases and 7 bases, there was a span of 10 bases. The germline V gene has CDR1 SGHVS and CDR2 FQNEAQ. The CDR3 region has the DNA TGTGCCAGCAGCTGGGGGCACCTTGAAGCTTTCTTT. It yields the protein CASSWGHLEAFF.

The rearrangement uses TRBV2 and TRBJ2-7; 8 nucleotides match TRBD2. The trim removed 10 bases at V and 2 bases at J, leaving 13 bases unmatched. The CDR3 spans 15 residues. Germline CDR1 is SNHLY and CDR2 is FYNNEI. The CDR3, as DNA: TGTGCCACCAAGAAACAGAGCGGGGGAACCTACGAGCAGTACTTC. This translates into CATKKQSGGTYEQYF.

The V gene is TRBV11-2, the J gene TRBJ2-7; tentatively, D is TRBD1 (5 bases). The ends were cut back, 0 bases at V and 5 bases at J, with 11 bases in the middle. The CDR3 runs 14 residues. Per the germline V gene, CDR1 is SGHAT and CDR2 is FQNNGV. The CDR3 DNA is TGTGCCAGCAGCTTAGAAGGCAGGGTCCACGAGCAGTACTTC. Protein: CASSLEGRVHEQYF.

This clone was detected once. J is TRBJ2-2 and V is TRBV27, with 15 bases matching TRBD2. The CDR3 extends over 20 amino acids. The J segment lost 7 bases and the V segment lost 3 bases, leaving 15 bases of the junction unmatched. From germline, CDR1 is MNHEY and CDR2 SMNVEV (reference sequence). CDR3 sequence reads: CASSFTSLGLAGGGGGELFF. In DNA, the CDR3 is TGTGCCAGCAGTTTTACCAGTTTGGGACTAGCGGGAGGAGGAGGCGGGGAGCTGTTTTTT.

This chain joins TRBV18 and TRBJ2-1; 8 bases agree with TRBD2. This CDR3 comprises 14 residues. With 4 bases clipped from V and 10 bases from J, the junction kept 9 bases outside the gene matches. Germline V lookup: CDR1 KGHSH, CDR2 LQKENI. The CDR3 DNA is TGTGCCAGCTCACGAGTAGCGGGGAGCGCGGAGCAGTTCTTC. Its translation: CASSRVAGSAEQFF.

The chain has TRBV19 and TRBJ1-5; D not resolved. The V and J ends lost 6 bases and 0 bases respectively, with 15 bases between them. The CDR3 is made up of 16 amino acids. Germline lookup yields CDR1 LNHDA and CDR2 SQIVND (reference sequence). Here the CDR3 reads CASSLTGDLSNQPQHF. CDR3 DNA sequence: TGTGCCAGTAGCCTAACGGGAGATCTTAGCAATCAGCCCCAGCATTTT.

The CDR3 reads CASSKAPSGSYGYTF. The CDR3 nucleotides are TGTGCCAGCAGCAAAGCCCCCTCAGGCAGCTATGGCTACACCTTC. V is TRBV21-1 and J is TRBJ1-2; TRBD1, the D gene given by the table, was not confirmed from the DNA. TRBV21-1 is described as a pseudogene. CDR3 length: 15 amino acids.

The chain has TRBV7-9 and TRBJ1-2; the D is unclear. The CDR3 is made up of 12 amino acids. CDR1 is SEHNR and CDR2 is FQNEAQ in the germline V gene (reference sequence). Trimming removed 5 bases at V and 6 bases at J, with 10 bases between. The CDR3 DNA is TGTGCCAGCAGCGGAGGGAGGCATGGCTACACCTTC. This gives the protein CASSGGRHGYTF.

The rearrangement uses TRBV5-4 and TRBJ1-6; perhaps TRBD1 as D (6 bases). Trimming pared 0 bases from V and 4 bases from J, leaving 8 bases between. The CDR3 is made up of 15 amino acids. Germline CDR1 is SGHNT and CDR2 is YYREEE (reference sequence). The CDR3 DNA sequence: TGTGCCAGCAGCTTGGGGCAGGGGTATAATTCACCCCTCCACTTT. Protein sequence: CASSLGQGYNSPLHF.

This clone came up a few times. The DNA for the CDR3 is TGCGCCAGCAGCTTTCAGCAGGGGAGCGGTGAGCAGTTCTTC. Translated: CASSFQQGSGEQFF. V is TRBV5-1 and J is TRBJ2-1; possible D gene TRBD1, 6 bases. The V gene's germline CDR1 is SGHRS and CDR2 YFSETQ. This CDR3 region has 14 residues. Between the trimmed V and J ends, which lost 2 bases and 9 bases, there was a span of 15 bases. The whole variable domain, filled in from reference TRBV5-1 and TRBJ2-1, reads KAGVTQTPRYLIKTRGQQVTLSCSPISGHRSVSWYQQTPGQGLQFLFEYFSETQRNKGNFPGRFSGRQFSNSRSEMNVSTLELGDSALYLCASSFQQGSGEQFFGPGTRLTVL.

This chain uses TRBV14 with TRBJ1-2; 8 bases line up with TRBD1. This CDR3 comprises 14 residues. The germline gives CDR1 SGHDN, CDR2 FVKESK. The ends lost 3 bases at V and 5 bases at J; junction bases unmatched: 5. This CDR3 is CASSQTGEGYGYTF. The CDR3 bases are TGTGCCAGCAGCCAGACAGGGGAAGGATATGGCTACACCTTC.

This chain joins TRBV9 and TRBJ2-7; D possibly corresponds to TRBD2 (7 bases). V shed 0 bases and J shed 7 bases, with 20 bases lying between them. The CDR3 length is 16 residues. Germline V gene data show CDR1 as SGDLS and CDR2 as YYNGEE. The CDR3 DNA reads TGTGCCAGCAGCGTAGGCGGGGGCGGCCTACTTGAAGAGCAGTACTTC. Protein: CASSVGGGGLLEEQYF. The entire variable domain, with the rest obtained from reference TRBV9 and TRBJ2-7, is as follows: DSGVTQTPKHLITATGQRVTLRCSPRSGDLSVYWYQQSLDQGLQFLIQYYNGEERAKGNILERFSAQQFPDLHSELNLSSLELGDSALYFCASSVGGGGLLEEQYFGPGTRLTVT.

The chain carries TRBV6-5 and TRBJ2-7, with 9 positions matching TRBD2. Germline V gene data show CDR1 as MNHEY and CDR2 as SVGAGI. CDR3 length: 15 residues. V lost 7 bases, J lost 3 bases, and 10 bases stayed unmatched. CDR3 nucleotides: TGTGCCAGCAAGGAAATGACTAGCGGCGTCTACGAGCAGTACTTC. Translating it yields CASKEMTSGVYEQYF.

The chain links TRBV27 to TRBJ1-5; 8 bases fit TRBD1. J was trimmed by 4 bases and V by 1 base; bases with no gene match: 3. The CDR3 runs to 15 residues. Germline V gene data show CDR1 as MNHEY and CDR2 as SMNVEV (reference sequence). The CDR3 region has the DNA TGTGCCAGCAGTTTATATCAGGGGGCGAATCAGCCCCAGCATTTT. Protein sequence: CASSLYQGANQPQHF.

This chain links TRBV29-1 with TRBJ1-4; D perhaps matches TRBD1 (6 bases). Germline V CDR1 and CDR2: SQVTM, ANQGSEA. The CDR3 consists of 13 residues. V was cut by 7 bases and J by 4 bases, with 13 bases left in between. The CDR3 sequence is CSARTGNNEKLFF. The DNA of the CDR3 is TGCAGCGCTAGAACAGGGAATAATGAAAAACTGTTTTTT.

The chain recombines TRBV6-4 with TRBJ1-6; D might be TRBD1 (6 bases). The ends were cut back, 6 bases at V and 7 bases at J, with 10 bases in the middle. The V gene's germline CDR1 is MRHNA and CDR2 SNTAGT. The CDR3 sequence is 13 residues long. The CDR3 sequence: CASSVTGNSPLHF. The CDR3, as DNA: TGTGCCAGCAGCGTCACAGGGAATTCACCCCTCCACTTT.

The CDR3 DNA is TGTGCCAGCAGGCCCGGGACACCTAATTCACCCCTCCACTTT. This sequence encodes CASRPGTPNSPLHF. The chain carries TRBV2 and TRBJ1-6, with D perhaps TRBD1 (6 bases). Germline-derived CDR1 and CDR2 are SNHLY and FYNNEI. V lost 6 bases, J lost 6 bases, and 12 bases lay in between. The CDR3 is made up of 14 amino acids. Looking up the rest from reference TRBV2 and TRBJ1-6 gives the full variable domain: EPEVTQTPSHQVTQMGQEVILRCVPISNHLYFYWYRQILGQKVEFLVSFYNNEISEKSEIFDDQFSVERPDGSNFTLKIRSTKLEDSAMYFCASRPGTPNSPLHFGNGTRLTVT.

The rearrangement uses TRBV9 and TRBJ2-7; weak D call: TRBD1 (6 bases). V lost 3 bases, J lost 0 bases, and 13 bases lay in between. CDR3 length: 15 amino acids. Germline CDR1 reads SGDLS; CDR2 reads YYNGEE. The CDR3: CASSAVQGPSYEQYF. The CDR3, as DNA: TGTGCCAGCAGCGCAGTACAGGGCCCCTCCTACGAGCAGTACTTC.

V gene TRBV28 combines with J gene TRBJ2-1; D possibly corresponds to TRBD2 (5 bases). This CDR3 has 15 residues. Between the trimmed V and J ends, which lost 1 base and 6 bases, there was a span of 13 bases. Germline CDR1 is MDHEN and CDR2 is SYDVKM. CDR3 in DNA: TGTGCCAGCAGTTTATTTATAATGGACTCCAATGAGCAGTTCTTC. Protein sequence: CASSLFIMDSNEQFF. The complete variable domain, with remaining parts taken from reference TRBV28 and TRBJ2-1, reads DVKVTQSSRYLVKRTGEKVFLECVQDMDHENMFWYRQDPGLGLRLIYFSYDVKMKEKGDIPEGYSVSREKKERFSLILESASTNQTSMYLCASSLFIMDSNEQFFGPGTRLTVL.